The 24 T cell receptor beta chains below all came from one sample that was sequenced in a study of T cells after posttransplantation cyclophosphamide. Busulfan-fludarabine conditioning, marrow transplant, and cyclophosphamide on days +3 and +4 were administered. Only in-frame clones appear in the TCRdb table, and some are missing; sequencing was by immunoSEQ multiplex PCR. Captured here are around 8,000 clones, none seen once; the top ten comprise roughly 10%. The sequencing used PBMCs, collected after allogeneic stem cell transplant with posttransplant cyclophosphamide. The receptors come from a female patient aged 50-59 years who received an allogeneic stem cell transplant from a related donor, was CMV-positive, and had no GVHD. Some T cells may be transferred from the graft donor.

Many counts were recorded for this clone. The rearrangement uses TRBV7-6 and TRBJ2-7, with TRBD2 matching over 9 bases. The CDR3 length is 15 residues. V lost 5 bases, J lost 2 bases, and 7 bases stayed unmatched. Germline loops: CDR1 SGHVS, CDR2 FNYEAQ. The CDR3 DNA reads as TGTGCCAGCAGCGAAGGGACTAGCCCACCCTACGAGCAGTACTTC. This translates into CASSEGTSPPYEQYF.

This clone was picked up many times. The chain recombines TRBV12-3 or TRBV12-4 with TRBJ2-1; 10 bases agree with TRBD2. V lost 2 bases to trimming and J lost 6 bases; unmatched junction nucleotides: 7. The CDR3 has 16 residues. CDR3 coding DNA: TGTGCCAGCAGTTTATCTCTAGCGGGAGTAACCAATGAGCAGTTCTTC. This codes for CASSLSLAGVTNEQFF.

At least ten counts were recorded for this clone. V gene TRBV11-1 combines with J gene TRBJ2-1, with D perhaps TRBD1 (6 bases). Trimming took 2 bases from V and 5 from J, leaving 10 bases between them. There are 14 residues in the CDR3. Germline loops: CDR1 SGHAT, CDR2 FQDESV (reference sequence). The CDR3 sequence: CASSLNRVHNEQFF. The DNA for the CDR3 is TGTGCCAGCAGCTTAAACAGGGTACACAATGAGCAGTTCTTC.

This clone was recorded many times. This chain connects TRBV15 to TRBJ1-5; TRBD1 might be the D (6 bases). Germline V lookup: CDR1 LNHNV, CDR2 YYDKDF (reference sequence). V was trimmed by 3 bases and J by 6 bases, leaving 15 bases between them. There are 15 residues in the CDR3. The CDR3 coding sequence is TGTGCCACCAGCAGGGACACAGGGATCAGTCAGCCCCAGCATTTT. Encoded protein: CATSRDTGISQPQHF.

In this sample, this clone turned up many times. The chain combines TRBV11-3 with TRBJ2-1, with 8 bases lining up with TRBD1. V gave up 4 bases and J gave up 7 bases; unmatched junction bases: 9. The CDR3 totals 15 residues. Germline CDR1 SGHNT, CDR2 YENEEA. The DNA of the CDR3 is TGTGCCAGCAGCTCCCAGGGGGCGCCGAGTAATGAGCAGTTCTTC. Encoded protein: CASSSQGAPSNEQFF.

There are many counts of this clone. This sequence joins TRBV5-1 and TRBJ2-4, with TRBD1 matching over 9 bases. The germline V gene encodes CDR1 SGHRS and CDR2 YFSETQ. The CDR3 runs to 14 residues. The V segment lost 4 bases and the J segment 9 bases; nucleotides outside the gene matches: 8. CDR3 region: CASSQWGQGSIQYF. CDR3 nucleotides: TGCGCCAGCAGCCAATGGGGACAGGGCAGCATTCAGTACTTC.

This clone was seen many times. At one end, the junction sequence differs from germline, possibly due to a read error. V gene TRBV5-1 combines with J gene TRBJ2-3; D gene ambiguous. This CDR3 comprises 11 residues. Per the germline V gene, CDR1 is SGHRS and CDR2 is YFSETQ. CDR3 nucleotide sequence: TGCGCCAGCAGCTTGGGCTCGTCCCAGTTTTTT. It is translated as CASSLGSSQFF. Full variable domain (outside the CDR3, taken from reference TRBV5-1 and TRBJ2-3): KAGVTQTPRYLIKTRGQQVTLSCSPISGHRSVSWYQQTPGQGLQFLFEYFSETQRNKGNFPGRFSGRQFSNSRSEMNVSTLELGDSALYLCASSLGSSQFFGPGTRLTVL.

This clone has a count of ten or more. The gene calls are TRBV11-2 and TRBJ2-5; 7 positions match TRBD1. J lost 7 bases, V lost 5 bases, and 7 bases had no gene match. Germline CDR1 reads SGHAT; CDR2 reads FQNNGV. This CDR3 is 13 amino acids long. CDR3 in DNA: TGTGCCAGCAGCGGACAGGTCGCCTGGACCCAGTACTTC. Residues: CASSGQVAWTQYF.

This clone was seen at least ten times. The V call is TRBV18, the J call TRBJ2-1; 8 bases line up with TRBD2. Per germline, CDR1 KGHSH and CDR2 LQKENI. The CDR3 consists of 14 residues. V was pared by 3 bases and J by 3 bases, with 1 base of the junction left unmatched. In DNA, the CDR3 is TGTGCCAGCTCACCGGGACTAGTCTACAATGAGCAGTTCTTC. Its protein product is CASSPGLVYNEQFF.

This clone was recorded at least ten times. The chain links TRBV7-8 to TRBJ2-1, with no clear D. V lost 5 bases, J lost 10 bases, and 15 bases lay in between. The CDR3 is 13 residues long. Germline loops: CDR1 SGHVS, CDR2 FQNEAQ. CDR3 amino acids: CASSVPMRSEQFF. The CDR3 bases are TGTGCCAGCAGCGTCCCTATGCGTAGCGAGCAGTTCTTC.

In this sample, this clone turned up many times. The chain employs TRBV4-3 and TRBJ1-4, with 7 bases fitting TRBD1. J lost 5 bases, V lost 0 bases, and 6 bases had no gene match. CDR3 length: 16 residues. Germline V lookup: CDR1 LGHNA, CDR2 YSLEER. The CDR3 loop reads CASSQDRDSLNEKLFF. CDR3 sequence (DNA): TGCGCCAGCAGCCAAGATAGGGACAGCCTAAATGAAAAACTGTTTTTT.

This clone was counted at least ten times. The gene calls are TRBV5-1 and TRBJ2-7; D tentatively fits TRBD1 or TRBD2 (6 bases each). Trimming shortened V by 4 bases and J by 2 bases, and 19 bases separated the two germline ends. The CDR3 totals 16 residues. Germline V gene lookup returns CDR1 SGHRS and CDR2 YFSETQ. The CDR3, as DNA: TGCGCCAGCAGCCTAACAGTAGGGCGGGACACCTACGAGCAGTACTTC. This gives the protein CASSLTVGRDTYEQYF.

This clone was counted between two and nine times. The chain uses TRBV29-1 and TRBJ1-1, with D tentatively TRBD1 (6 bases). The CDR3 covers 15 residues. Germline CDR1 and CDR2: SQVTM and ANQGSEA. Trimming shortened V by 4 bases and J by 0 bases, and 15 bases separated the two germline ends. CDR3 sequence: CSVVPGQGLNTEAFF. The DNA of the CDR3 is TGCAGCGTTGTCCCGGGACAAGGATTGAACACTGAAGCTTTCTTT. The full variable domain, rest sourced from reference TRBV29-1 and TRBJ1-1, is SAVISQKPSRDICQRGTSLTIQCQVDSQVTMMFWYRQQPGQSLTLIATANQGSEATYESGFVIDKFPISRPNLTFSTLTVSNMSPEDSSIYLCSVVPGQGLNTEAFFGQGTRLTVV.

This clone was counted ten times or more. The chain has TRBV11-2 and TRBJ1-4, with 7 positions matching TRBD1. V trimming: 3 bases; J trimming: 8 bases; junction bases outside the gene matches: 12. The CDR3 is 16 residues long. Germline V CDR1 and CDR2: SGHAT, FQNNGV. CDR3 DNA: TGTGCCAGCAGCTTGGGGACAGCCACCCTAAGGGAAAAACTGTTTTTT. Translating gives CASSLGTATLREKLFF. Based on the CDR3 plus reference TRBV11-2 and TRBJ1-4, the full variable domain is EAGVAQSPRYKIIEKRQSVAFWCNPISGHATLYWYQQILGQGPKLLIQFQNNGVVDDSQLPKDRFSAERLKGVDSTLKIQPAKLEDSAVYLCASSLGTATLREKLFFGSGTQLSVL.

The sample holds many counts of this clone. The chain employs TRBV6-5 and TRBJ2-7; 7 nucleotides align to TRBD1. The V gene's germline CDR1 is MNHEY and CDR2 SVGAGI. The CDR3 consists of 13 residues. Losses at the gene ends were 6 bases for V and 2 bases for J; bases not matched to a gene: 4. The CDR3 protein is CASRGQGAYEQYF. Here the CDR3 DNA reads TGTGCCAGCAGAGGGCAGGGGGCCTACGAGCAGTACTTC.

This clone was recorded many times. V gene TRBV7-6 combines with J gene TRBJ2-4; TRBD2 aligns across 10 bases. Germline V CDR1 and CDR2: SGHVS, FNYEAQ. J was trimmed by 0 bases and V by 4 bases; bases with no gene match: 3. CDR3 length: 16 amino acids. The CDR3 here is CASSSLAGGAKNIQYF. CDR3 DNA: TGTGCCAGCAGCTCCTTAGCGGGAGGAGCCAAAAACATTCAGTACTTC.

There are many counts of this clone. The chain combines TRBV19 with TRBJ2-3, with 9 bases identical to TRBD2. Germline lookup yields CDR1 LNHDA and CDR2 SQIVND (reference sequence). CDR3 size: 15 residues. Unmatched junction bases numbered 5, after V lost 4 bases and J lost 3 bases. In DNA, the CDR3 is TGTGCCAGTAGTACCTCTAGCGGGAATACAGATACGCAGTATTTT. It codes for CASSTSSGNTDTQYF.

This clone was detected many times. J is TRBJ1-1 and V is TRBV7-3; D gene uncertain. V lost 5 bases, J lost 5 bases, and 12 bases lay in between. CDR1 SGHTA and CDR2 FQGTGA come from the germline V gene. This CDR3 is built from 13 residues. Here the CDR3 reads CASSPTAGTEAFF. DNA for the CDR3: TGTGCCAGCAGCCCCACCGCCGGGACTGAAGCTTTCTTT. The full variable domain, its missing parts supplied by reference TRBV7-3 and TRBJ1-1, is GAGVSQTPSNKVTEKGKYVELRCDPISGHTALYWYRQSLGQGPEFLIYFQGTGAADDSGLPNDRFFAVRPEGSVSTLKIQRTERGDSAVYLCASSPTAGTEAFFGQGTRLTVV.

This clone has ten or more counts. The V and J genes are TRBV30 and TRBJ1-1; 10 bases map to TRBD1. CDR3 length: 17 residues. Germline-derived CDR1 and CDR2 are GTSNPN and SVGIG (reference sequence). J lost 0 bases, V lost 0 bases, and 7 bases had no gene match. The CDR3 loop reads CAWSVAGQGVLNTEAFF. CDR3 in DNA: TGTGCCTGGAGTGTAGCAGGACAGGGGGTGTTGAACACTGAAGCTTTCTTT.

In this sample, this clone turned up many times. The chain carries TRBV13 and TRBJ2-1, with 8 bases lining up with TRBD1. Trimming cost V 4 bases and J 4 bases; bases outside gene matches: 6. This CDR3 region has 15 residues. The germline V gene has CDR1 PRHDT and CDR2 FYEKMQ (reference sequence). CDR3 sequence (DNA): TGTGCCAGCAGCTGGATCCGGGACAGGTACAATGAGCAGTTCTTC. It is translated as CASSWIRDRYNEQFF.

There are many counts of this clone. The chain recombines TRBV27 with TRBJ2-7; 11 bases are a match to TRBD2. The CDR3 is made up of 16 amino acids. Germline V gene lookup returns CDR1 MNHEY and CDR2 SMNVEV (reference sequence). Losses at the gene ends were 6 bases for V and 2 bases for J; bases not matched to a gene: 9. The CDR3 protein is CASRRSGTSGTYEQYF. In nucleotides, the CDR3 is TGTGCCAGCAGACGCTCCGGGACTAGCGGAACCTACGAGCAGTACTTC.

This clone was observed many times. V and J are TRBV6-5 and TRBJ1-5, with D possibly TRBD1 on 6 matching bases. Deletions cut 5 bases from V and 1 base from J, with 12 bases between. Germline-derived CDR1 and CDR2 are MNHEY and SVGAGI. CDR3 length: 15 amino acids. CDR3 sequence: CASSPWGGSNQPQHF. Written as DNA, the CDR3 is TGTGCCAGCAGTCCCTGGGGGGGCAGCAATCAGCCCCAGCATTTT.

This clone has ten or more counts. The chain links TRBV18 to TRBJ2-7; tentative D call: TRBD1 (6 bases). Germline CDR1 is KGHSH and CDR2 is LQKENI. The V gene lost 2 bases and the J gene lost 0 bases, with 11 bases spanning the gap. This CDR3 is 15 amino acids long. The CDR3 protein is CASSPYRDTSYEQYF. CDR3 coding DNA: TGTGCCAGCTCACCATATCGGGACACCTCCTACGAGCAGTACTTC.

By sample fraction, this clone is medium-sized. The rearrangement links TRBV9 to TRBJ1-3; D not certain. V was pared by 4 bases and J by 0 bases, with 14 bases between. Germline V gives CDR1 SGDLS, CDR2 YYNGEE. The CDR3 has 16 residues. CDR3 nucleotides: TGTGCCAGCAGCAACAACCTCGTAATCTCTGGAAACACCATATATTTT. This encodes CASSNNLVISGNTIYF.